The next 13 T cell receptor beta chains were all read from a single sample in a study of T cells in localized non-small cell lung cancer. The protocol was immunoSEQ multiplex PCR, while the TCRdb copy is restricted to in-frame clones and leaves out a portion. Of about 28,000 clones in the sample, about 90% are singletons; the top ten hold about 3%. Source: peripheral blood, taken before any cancer treatment. The receptor set was obtained from a woman aged 18-55 years with stage I lung adenocarcinoma.

The V call is TRBV11-2, the J call TRBJ2-7; no reliable D call. CDR3 length equals 11 residues. Germline loops: CDR1 SGHAT, CDR2 FQNNGV. V shed 6 bases and J shed 2 bases, with 5 bases lying between them. The CDR3 sequence: CASSFTYEQYF. CDR3 nucleotides: TGTGCCAGCAGTTTCACCTACGAGCAGTACTTC. The complete variable domain, with remaining parts taken from reference TRBV11-2 and TRBJ2-7, reads EAGVAQSPRYKIIEKRQSVAFWCNPISGHATLYWYQQILGQGPKLLIQFQNNGVVDDSQLPKDRFSAERLKGVDSTLKIQPAKLEDSAVYLCASSFTYEQYFGPGTRLTVT.

The count of this clone is one. V usage is TRBV5-1 and J usage is TRBJ2-1; 10 nucleotides match TRBD2. The CDR3 extends over 15 amino acids. The V segment lost 2 bases and the J segment 6 bases; nucleotides outside the gene matches: 5. From germline, CDR1 is SGHRS and CDR2 YFSETQ. CDR3 DNA: TGCGCCAGCAGCTTACTAGCGGGAAAGGTCAATGAGCAGTTCTTC. As protein: CASSLLAGKVNEQFF.

The chain couples TRBV5-5 to TRBJ2-1; D is possibly TRBD1 or TRBD2 (5 bases each). V was cut by 0 bases and J by 2 bases, with 21 bases left in between. The CDR3 loop spans 19 amino acids. The germline CDR1 and CDR2 sequences are SGHKS and YYEKEE (reference sequence). The CDR3 nucleotides read TGTGCCAGCAGCTTGGCAGGGTTGACCAGCGGCACCACCTACAATGAGCAGTTCTTC. This codes for CASSLAGLTSGTTYNEQFF.

V gene TRBV27 combines with J gene TRBJ2-7; 11 bases are shared with TRBD1. Trimming took 5 bases from V and 6 from J; bases not matched to a gene: 6. CDR1 is MNHEY, CDR2 SMNVEV, per germline (reference sequence). CDR3 length: 14 residues. The CDR3 DNA reads as TGTGCCAGCAGTCGTGGACAGGGGGCTGCCGAGCAGTACTTC. This encodes CASSRGQGAAEQYF.

The chain recombines TRBV5-6 with TRBJ2-2; D not resolved. V dropped 4 bases and J dropped 4 bases, with 8 bases sitting between them. Germline values: CDR1 SGHDT, CDR2 YYEEEE. The CDR3 sequence is 13 residues long. CDR3 region: CASSVRGTGELFF. CDR3 DNA: TGTGCCAGCAGCGTTAGAGGCACCGGGGAGCTGTTTTTT.

J is TRBJ1-4 and V is TRBV11-3; the D gene is possibly TRBD1 (5 bases). Trimming stripped 5 bases from V and 5 bases from J, with 12 bases between. The CDR3 sequence is 14 residues long. Germline V gene data show CDR1 as SGHNT and CDR2 as YENEEA. The CDR3 sequence: CASSPDNSNEKLFF. CDR3 DNA: TGTGCCAGCAGCCCGGACAACTCGAATGAAAAACTGTTTTTT.

The V call is TRBV6-4, the J call TRBJ1-2, with D possibly being TRBD1 (5 bases). The CDR3 spans 13 residues. V was cut by 6 bases and J by 5 bases, with 13 bases left in between. Germline CDR1 is MRHNA and CDR2 is SNTAGT. The CDR3 loop reads CASRQGERYGYTF. The CDR3 region has the DNA TGTGCCAGCAGGCAGGGAGAGCGGTATGGCTACACCTTC.

The chain joins TRBV28 to TRBJ2-7, with D possibly being TRBD2 (5 bases). CDR3 length equals 15 residues. CDR1 MDHEN and CDR2 SYDVKM come from the germline V gene. V was clipped by 8 bases and J by 0 bases, with 17 bases between them. The CDR3 coding sequence is TGTGCCAGCGGACCCCCTAGTAGCGCCTCCTACGAGCAGTACTTC. Its translation: CASGPPSSASYEQYF.

The rearrangement links TRBV4-1 to TRBJ1-4; D gene uncertain. V gave up 1 base and J gave up 8 bases, with 8 bases separating them. Germline V gene lookup returns CDR1 MGHRA and CDR2 YSYEKL. The CDR3 is made up of 13 amino acids. The CDR3 sequence: CASSQVELEKLFF. The CDR3 bases are TGCGCCAGCAGCCAAGTGGAACTGGAAAAACTGTTTTTT.

The gene calls are TRBV7-9 and TRBJ1-3; 7 bases are shared with TRBD1. CDR3 length equals 15 residues. V was clipped by 5 bases and J by 3 bases; unmatched bases: 7. Germline V gives CDR1 SEHNR, CDR2 FQNEAQ (reference sequence). The CDR3, as DNA: TGTGCCAGCAGCCGAACCGGGACAGTTGGAAACACCATATATTTT. Protein: CASSRTGTVGNTIYF.

The chain uses TRBV9 and TRBJ2-7; 8 nucleotides agree with TRBD2. There are 15 residues in the CDR3. CDR1 and CDR2 from the germline V gene are SGDLS and YYNGEE. V was pared by 3 bases and J by 4 bases, with 9 bases of the junction left unmatched. In DNA, the CDR3 is TGTGCCAGCAGCGGCCCGGGACTAGGGGGGTACGAGCAGTACTTC. Encoded protein: CASSGPGLGGYEQYF.

This chain joins TRBV9 and TRBJ2-3, with D maybe TRBD2 (6 bases). The CDR3 spans 17 residues. Germline lookup yields CDR1 SGDLS and CDR2 YYNGEE. The V gene lost 4 bases and the J gene lost 2 bases, with 20 bases spanning the gap. The CDR3 spells CASSPREARLHTDTQYF. The CDR3 coding sequence is TGTGCCAGCAGCCCCAGGGAGGCGCGACTTCACACAGATACGCAGTATTTT.

The CDR3 sequence is CASSFISVGDLLGTQYF. Written as DNA, the CDR3 is TGTGCCAGCAGCTTCATATCGGTTGGGGACCTTCTGGGGACCCAGTACTTC. This sequence joins TRBV11-2 and TRBJ2-5; D might be TRBD1 or TRBD2, each matching 5 bases. CDR1 is SGHAT and CDR2 is FQNNGV in the germline V gene. The CDR3 is made up of 17 amino acids. V gave up 3 bases and J gave up 7 bases, with 24 bases separating them.